Sequencing of this TCR beta chain was carried out in a study of blood T cell repertoires in COVID-19. Study overall: From the United States, Italy and Spain came samples of acute and convalescent COVID-19. The cDNA or gDNA used as material had been derived from T cells, B-cell-depleted T cells, or PBMCs.

Libraries were prepared by immunoSEQ multiplex PCR; TCRdb keeps only in-frame clonotypes and omits some of them. In the table there are 250,000 to 350,000 clones, roughly 90% of which are singletons. Cohort assignment relied on participant-reported clinical history. Trimming took 3 bases from V and 8 from J; bases not matched to a gene: 3. The CDR3 totals 11 residues. Germline V CDR1 and CDR2: GTSNPN, SVGIG (reference sequence). The chain carries TRBV30 and TRBJ1-2; 7 bases align to TRBD1. Input material: PBMCs or T cells enriched from blood (not recorded which). The sequence derives from a woman younger than 45 who had recovered from COVID-19. The CDR3 here is CAWSWTGGYTF. DNA for the CDR3: TGTGCCTGGAGCTGGACAGGAGGCTACACCTTC.